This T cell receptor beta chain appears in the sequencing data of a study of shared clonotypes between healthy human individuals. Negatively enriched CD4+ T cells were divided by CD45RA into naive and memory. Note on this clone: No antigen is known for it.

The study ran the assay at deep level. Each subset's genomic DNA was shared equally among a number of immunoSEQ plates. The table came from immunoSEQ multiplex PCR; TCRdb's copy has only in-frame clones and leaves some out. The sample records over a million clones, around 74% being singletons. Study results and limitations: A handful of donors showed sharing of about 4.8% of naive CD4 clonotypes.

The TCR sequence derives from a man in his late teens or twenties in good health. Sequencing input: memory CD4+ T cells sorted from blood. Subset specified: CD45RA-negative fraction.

DNA for the CDR3: TGTGCCAGCAGTTACACCGGGACTCTCTATGGCTACACCTTC. Translation: CASSYTGTLYGYTF. This sequence joins TRBV6-5 and TRBJ1-2; tentatively, D is TRBD1 (5 bases). The CDR3 loop spans 14 amino acids. Germline V lookup: CDR1 MNHEY, CDR2 SVGAGI. Trimming took 2 bases from V and 4 from J, leaving 11 bases between them.